This T cell receptor (beta chain) comes out of a study of memory CD8 T cells in hepatitis C reinfection (dated by TCRdb to 2017 to 2019). Notes on the research overall: Among the donors, a few cleared two back-to-back HCV infections on their own, whereas two got rid of a primary infection but ended up chronically infected after reinfection. A case counted as HCV reinfection when an HCV RNA test came back positive after two negative tests taken at least 60 days apart. Samples from before reinfection were taken anywhere from 55 to 20 weeks prior to reinfection being detected. In about 5 donors, the study followed the TCR beta repertoire of virus-specific CD8 T cells over time through an HCV reinfection episode. Between the late 2000s and the early 2010s, five reinfection cases that had stored pre-reinfection samples were identified. Participants who had resolved a prior HCV infection were followed every 3 months in the reinfection study. Results and caveats for the whole study, not just this receptor: With only four or five donors, the study could not reach definitive conclusions about public clonotypes linked to secondary clearance.

Library generation was performed with the immunoSEQ multiplex PCR assay. Genomic DNA was pulled from the sorted cells, and the automated high-throughput method of Adaptive Biotechnologies was used to sequence the TCR beta V, D and J regions. A two-step, bias-controlled multiplex PCR was used to amplify CDR3 regions. Amplified TCR beta libraries were sequenced on an Illumina instrument. As for the authors' bioinformatics: Demultiplexed reads were processed to reduce amplification and sequencing bias, and the IMGT database was used to assign CDR3 sequences to gene families. ImmunoSEQ software version 2.0 was used to analyze repertoire data. Out-of-frame sequences and sequences containing stop codons in the CDR3 were removed from the clonotype lists. Clonotypes below 0.01% frequency were excluded because they corresponded to less than one cell. To get richness, observed richness was divided by input cell number, while evenness came from dividing Shannon entropy by log observed richness. Simpson diversity and Morisita-Horn overlap indices were used to quantify repertoire diversity and similarity between time points. Clonotypes were grouped as dominant (>1%), sub-dominant (0.5-0.99%), low abundance (0.1-0.49%) or lowest abundance (<0.1%). A germline index was derived by subtracting total nucleotide additions from total CDR3 length and dividing the result by total CDR3 length. Entries here come from immuneACCESS through TCRdb and include only in-frame sequences with V and J called. Some clones fail to appear in such tables; in the studies checked, an unresolved V gene covers under half of the shortfall, and the cause of the remainder is unknown. Clonal size and the V and J genes are those of that table, whereas D and trimming came from the DNA. Counted in this sample were 45,000 to 55,000 clones; 85% to 90% of them appeared once. The leading ten clones occupy over 0.95% of the sample.

The label giving this sample's time point can be read as: pre-reinfection, 55 to 20 weeks before reinfection detection. Sorted cells were sequenced directly ex vivo, without in vitro expansion prior to TCR sequencing. The donors were people who inject drugs and were enrolled in the Montreal Acute Hepatitis C Cohort Study (HEPCO) in Canada. As controls, total naive CD8 T cells were sorted as viable CD3+ CD8+ CD45RO- cells from a couple of donors at all three reinfection time points. Before sorting, cryopreserved peripheral blood mononuclear cells were thawed and used as the source for purifying CD8 T cells. Negative selection with the MACS CD8+ T cell Isolation Kit was used to enrich CD8 T cells. Cells were sorted on a BD FACSAria II sorter running FACSDiva software, and FlowJo was used to analyze the data. A remark on this clone: Its antigen remains unidentified. There are no base qualities to consult, and no much larger clone falls within one base.

The receptor's source is a man aged 18 to 29 with hepatitis C virus infection. The sample taken for sequencing was naive CD8+ T cells sorted from blood. The label giving this sample's cell subset or site can be read as: total naive CD8+CD45RO- T cells.

The CDR3 sequence is CASSRDSRTDTQYF. The bases read TGCGCCAGCAGCCGGGACTCGCGCACAGATACGCAGTATTTT. This sequence uses TRBV4-3 and TRBJ2-3; TRBD2 is possibly the D segment (6 matching bases). The germline V gene sets CDR1 to LGHNA and CDR2 to YSLEER. Trimming costs V 4 bases and J 1 base, and their ends lie 9 bases apart. From cysteine to phenylalanine, the CDR3 is 14 amino acids long. Only the CDR3 part of the read is kept: 42 bases, read in frame from the first base.